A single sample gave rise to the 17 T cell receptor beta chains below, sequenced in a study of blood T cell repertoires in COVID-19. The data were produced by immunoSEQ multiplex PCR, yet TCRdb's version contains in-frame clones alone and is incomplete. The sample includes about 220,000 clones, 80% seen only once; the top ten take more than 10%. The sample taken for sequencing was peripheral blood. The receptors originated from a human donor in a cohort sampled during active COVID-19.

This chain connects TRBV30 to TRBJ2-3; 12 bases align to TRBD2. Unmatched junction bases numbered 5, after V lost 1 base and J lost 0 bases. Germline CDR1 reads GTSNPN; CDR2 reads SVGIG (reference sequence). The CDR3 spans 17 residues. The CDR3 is CAWSGLAGETSTDTQYF. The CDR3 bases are TGTGCCTGGAGTGGACTAGCGGGGGAAACTAGCACAGATACGCAGTATTTT.

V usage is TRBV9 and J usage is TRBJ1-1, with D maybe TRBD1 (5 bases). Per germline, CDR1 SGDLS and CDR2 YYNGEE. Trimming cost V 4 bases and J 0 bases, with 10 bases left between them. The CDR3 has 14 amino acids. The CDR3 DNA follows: TGTGCCAGCAGCACGGACACGGTGAACACTGAAGCTTTCTTT. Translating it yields CASSTDTVNTEAFF. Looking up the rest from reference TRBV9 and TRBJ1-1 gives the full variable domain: DSGVTQTPKHLITATGQRVTLRCSPRSGDLSVYWYQQSLDQGLQFLIQYYNGEERAKGNILERFSAQQFPDLHSELNLSSLELGDSALYFCASSTDTVNTEAFFGQGTRLTVV.

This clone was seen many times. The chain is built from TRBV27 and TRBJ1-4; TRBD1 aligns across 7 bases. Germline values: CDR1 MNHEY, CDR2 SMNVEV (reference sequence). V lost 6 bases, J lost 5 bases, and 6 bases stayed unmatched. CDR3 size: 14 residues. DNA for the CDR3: TGTGCCAGCAGGGTGACAGGGCTGAATGAAAAACTGTTTTTT. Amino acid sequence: CASRVTGLNEKLFF.

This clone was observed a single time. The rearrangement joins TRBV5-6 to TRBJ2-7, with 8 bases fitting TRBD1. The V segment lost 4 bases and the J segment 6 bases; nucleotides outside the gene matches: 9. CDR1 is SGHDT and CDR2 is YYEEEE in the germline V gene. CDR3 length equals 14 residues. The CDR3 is CASSVTGVGSEQYF. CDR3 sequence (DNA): TGTGCCAGCAGCGTGACAGGGGTCGGTAGCGAGCAGTACTTC.

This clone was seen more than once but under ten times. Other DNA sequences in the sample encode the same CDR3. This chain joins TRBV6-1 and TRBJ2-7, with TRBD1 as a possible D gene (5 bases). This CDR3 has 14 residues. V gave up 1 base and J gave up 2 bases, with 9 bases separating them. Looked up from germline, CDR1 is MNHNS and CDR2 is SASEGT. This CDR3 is CASSEGAGTYEQYF. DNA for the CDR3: TGTGCCAGCAGTGAAGGGGCAGGGACCTACGAGCAGTACTTC.

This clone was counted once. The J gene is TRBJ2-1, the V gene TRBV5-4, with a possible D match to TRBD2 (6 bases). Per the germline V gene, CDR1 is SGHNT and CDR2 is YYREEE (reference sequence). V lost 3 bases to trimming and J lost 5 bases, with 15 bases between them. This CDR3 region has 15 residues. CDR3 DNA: TGTGCCAGCAGCTCGGGACTTCATACGGACAATGAGCAGTTCTTC. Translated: CASSSGLHTDNEQFF.

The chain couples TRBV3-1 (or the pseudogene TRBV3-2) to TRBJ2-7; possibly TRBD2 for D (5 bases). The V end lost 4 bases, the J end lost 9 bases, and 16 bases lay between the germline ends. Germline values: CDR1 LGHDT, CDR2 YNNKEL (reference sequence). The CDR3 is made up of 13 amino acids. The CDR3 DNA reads TGTGCCAGCAGCCCCGCCCCCCACGCGGGGCAGTACTTC. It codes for CASSPAPHAGQYF.

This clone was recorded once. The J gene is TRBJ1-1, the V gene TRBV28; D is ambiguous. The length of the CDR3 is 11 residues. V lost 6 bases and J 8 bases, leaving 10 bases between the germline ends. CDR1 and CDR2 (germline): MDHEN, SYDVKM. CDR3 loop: CASSSPGEAFF. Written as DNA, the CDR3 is TGTGCCAGCAGCAGTCCCGGGGAAGCTTTCTTT.

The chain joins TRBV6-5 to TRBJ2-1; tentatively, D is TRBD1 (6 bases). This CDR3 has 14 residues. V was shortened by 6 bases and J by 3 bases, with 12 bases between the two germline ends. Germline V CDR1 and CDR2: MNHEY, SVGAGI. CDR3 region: CASSRTEHYNEQFF. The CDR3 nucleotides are TGTGCCAGCAGCCGGACAGAACACTACAATGAGCAGTTCTTC.

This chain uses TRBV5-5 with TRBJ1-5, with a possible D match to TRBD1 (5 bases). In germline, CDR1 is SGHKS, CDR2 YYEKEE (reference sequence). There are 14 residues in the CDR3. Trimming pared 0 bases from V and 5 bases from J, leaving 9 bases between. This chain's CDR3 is CASSLAAGDQPQHF. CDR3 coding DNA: TGTGCCAGCAGCTTGGCAGCGGGGGATCAGCCCCAGCATTTT.

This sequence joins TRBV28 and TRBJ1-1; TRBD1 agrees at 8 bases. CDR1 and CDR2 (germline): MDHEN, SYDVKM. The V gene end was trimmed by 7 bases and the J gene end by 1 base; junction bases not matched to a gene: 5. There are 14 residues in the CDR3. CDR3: CASTGDRRNTEAFF. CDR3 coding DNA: TGTGCCAGCACCGGGGACAGGAGGAACACTGAAGCTTTCTTT.

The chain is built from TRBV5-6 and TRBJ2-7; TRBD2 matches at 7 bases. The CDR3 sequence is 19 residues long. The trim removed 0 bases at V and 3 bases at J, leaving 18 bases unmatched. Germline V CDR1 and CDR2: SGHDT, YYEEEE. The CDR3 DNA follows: TGTGCCAGCAGCTTGGCCGGACACCCGCTAGCGTCGGGAGGCTACGAGCAGTACTTC. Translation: CASSLAGHPLASGGYEQYF.

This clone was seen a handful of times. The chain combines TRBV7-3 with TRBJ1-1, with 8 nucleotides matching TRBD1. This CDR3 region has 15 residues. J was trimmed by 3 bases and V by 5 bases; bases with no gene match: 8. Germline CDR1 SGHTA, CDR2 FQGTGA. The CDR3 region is CASSRQGAEDTEAFF. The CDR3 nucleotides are TGTGCCAGCAGCCGGCAGGGGGCAGAGGACACTGAAGCTTTCTTT.

The CDR3 bases are TGTGCCAGCAGCCGACCCGGGACAGGGACAACTGAAGCTTTCTTT. Translated, it gives CASSRPGTGTTEAFF. V is TRBV7-6 and J is TRBJ1-1; 9 bases fit TRBD1. Germline loops: CDR1 SGHVS, CDR2 FNYEAQ. CDR3 length equals 15 residues. V was clipped by 5 bases and J by 5 bases; unmatched bases: 9.

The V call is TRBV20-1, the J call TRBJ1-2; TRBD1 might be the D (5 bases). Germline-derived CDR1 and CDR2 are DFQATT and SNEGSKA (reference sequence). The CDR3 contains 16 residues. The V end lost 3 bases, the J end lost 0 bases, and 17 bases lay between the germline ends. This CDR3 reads CSASKGGASANYGYTF. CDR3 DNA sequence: TGCAGTGCTAGTAAGGGAGGGGCGTCTGCTAACTATGGCTACACCTTC.

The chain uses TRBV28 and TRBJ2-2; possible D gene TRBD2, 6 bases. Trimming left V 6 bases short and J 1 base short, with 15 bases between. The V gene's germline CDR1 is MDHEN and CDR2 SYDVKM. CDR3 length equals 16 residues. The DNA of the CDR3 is TGTGCCAGCAGCGCTTCTAGGGGAGGGAACACCGGGGAGCTGTTTTTT. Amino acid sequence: CASSASRGGNTGELFF.

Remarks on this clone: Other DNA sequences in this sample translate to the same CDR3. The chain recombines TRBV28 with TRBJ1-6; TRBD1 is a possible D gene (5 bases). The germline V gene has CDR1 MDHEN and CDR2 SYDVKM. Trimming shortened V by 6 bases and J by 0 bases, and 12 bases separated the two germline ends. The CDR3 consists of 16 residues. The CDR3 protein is CASSPGGSSYNSPLHF. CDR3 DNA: TGTGCCAGCAGCCCGGGGGGGAGCTCCTATAATTCACCCCTCCACTTT.